The source of this TCR beta chain is a study of Graves' ophthalmopathy and Graves' hyperthyroidism. Study overall: Hyperthyroidism showing no ophthalmopathy within 18 months of follow-up was stable. Regarding the study as a whole: Appearing in blood as well were most expanded thyroid clonotypes above 0.001 frequency.

The ends were cut back, 5 bases at V and 0 bases at J, with 11 bases in the middle. This CDR3 comprises 14 residues. From germline, CDR1 is LNHDA and CDR2 SQIVND (reference sequence). Patients newly diagnosed with hyperthyroidism, under 2 months' duration, were aged 18 to 65, the study reports. From RNA, the CDR3 regions of TCR beta chains were amplified and sequenced. A first-round RT-PCR used HTBI primers, followed by a second-round multiplex PCR. TCRdb independently ran MiXCR on the multiplex PCR reads; one entry per CDR3 protein. The data hold about 1.1 million distinct CDR3 sequences, with about 35% observed a single time. This clonotype was seen ten or more times. What it binds is not known.

This chain uses TRBV19 with TRBJ2-7; no clear D gene. This TCR was sampled from an adult man with Graves' hyperthyroidism. Sample: peripheral blood or thyroid tissue (not recorded which). The CDR3 region is CASSSSPNSYEQYF. The CDR3 region has the DNA TGTGCCAGTAGTTCATCGCCTAACTCCTACGAGCAGTACTTC.